These 5 T cell receptor beta chains share one sample of origin, sequenced in a study of graft-versus-host responses after intestinal transplantation. These TCRs' antigens remain unknown. Only in-frame clones appear in the TCRdb table, and some are missing; sequencing was by immunoSEQ multiplex PCR. Of around 100,000 clones in the sample, more than 85% are singletons; the top ten hold 1% to 1.5%. The source was unstimulated CD8+ T cells sorted from spleen or lymph node cells, collected before transplant. These receptors all come from a human donor who was the organ donor for an intestinal transplant.

The chain joins TRBV4-1 to TRBJ2-1; D uncertain. This CDR3 is 15 amino acids long. Germline V gene lookup returns CDR1 MGHRA and CDR2 YSYEKL. The V end was cut by 1 base, the J end by 2 bases, with 9 bases between. The CDR3 sequence is CASSQGGQAYNEQFF. CDR3 nucleotide sequence: TGCGCCAGCAGCCAAGGAGGTCAGGCCTACAATGAGCAGTTCTTC.

The chain is built from TRBV27 and TRBJ2-7; 11 bases align to TRBD2. The CDR3 runs to 16 residues. The germline gives CDR1 MNHEY, CDR2 SMNVEV (reference sequence). V lost 5 bases to trimming and J lost 1 base; unmatched junction nucleotides: 7. CDR3 DNA: TGTGCCAGCAGTCTCACTAGCGGGAGTACATCCTACGAGCAGTACTTC. This codes for CASSLTSGSTSYEQYF.

The J gene is TRBJ1-2, the V gene TRBV9; no clear D gene. V gave up 3 bases and J gave up 3 bases, with 9 bases separating them. CDR1 and CDR2 (germline): SGDLS, YYNGEE. CDR3 length: 13 amino acids. This CDR3 is CASSEAEDYGYTF. For the CDR3, the DNA is TGTGCCAGCAGCGAGGCAGAGGACTATGGCTACACCTTC. Using reference TRBV9 and TRBJ1-2 for the parts outside the CDR3, the full variable domain is DSGVTQTPKHLITATGQRVTLRCSPRSGDLSVYWYQQSLDQGLQFLIQYYNGEERAKGNILERFSAQQFPDLHSELNLSSLELGDSALYFCASSEAEDYGYTFGSGTRLTVV.

The genes are TRBV5-4 and TRBJ2-3; no reliable D call. Looked up from germline, CDR1 is SGHNT and CDR2 is YYREEE (reference sequence). The V end lost 4 bases, the J end lost 4 bases, and 7 bases lay between the germline ends. This CDR3 has 12 residues. The CDR3 nucleotides read TGTGCCAGCAGCCCACGCCCAGATACGCAGTATTTT. This sequence encodes CASSPRPDTQYF.

J is TRBJ2-5 and V is TRBV5-6; 9 bases align to TRBD2. CDR1 SGHDT and CDR2 YYEEEE come from the germline V gene. V was clipped by 4 bases and J by 2 bases; unmatched bases: 6. This CDR3 contains 15 residues. The CDR3 nucleotides read TGTGCCAGCAGCAGCAGACTAGCGGTACAAGAGACCCAGTACTTC. Its translation: CASSSRLAVQETQYF.